The 19 T cell receptor beta chains presented below share a single source sample, sequenced in a study of T cells in Graves' hyperthyroidism and ophthalmopathy. The investigators amplified TCR beta CDR3 regions from RNA transcripts. The TCR CDR3 was amplified in a first-round RT-PCR using the HTBI primer set. TCRdb re-called the multiplex PCR reads through MiXCR, storing one row per CDR3 protein. The table has about 410,000 distinct CDR3 sequences, about 14% seen once. Sequenced: blood. The source of these receptors is a man younger than 35 with Graves' ophthalmopathy.

This clonotype was counted ten times or more. The chain is built from TRBV5-5 and TRBJ1-2; 7 bases are shared with TRBD1. Per the germline V gene, CDR1 is SGHKS and CDR2 is YYEKEE (reference sequence). There are 12 residues in the CDR3. Germline trimming cut 3 bases from V and 5 bases from J; bases unmatched to any gene: 1. This CDR3 is CASSWTGYGYTF. CDR3 nucleotide sequence: TGTGCCAGCAGCTGGACAGGATATGGCTACACCTTC. Variable domain in full (rest from reference TRBV5-5 and TRBJ1-2): DAGVTQSPTHLIKTRGQQVTLRCSPISGHKSVSWYQQVLGQGPQFIFQYYEKEERGRGNFPDRFSARQFPNYSSELNVNALLLGDSALYLCASSWTGYGYTFGSGTRLTVV.

This clonotype showed up many times. The V and J genes are TRBV5-4 and TRBJ2-1; 10 bases agree with TRBD2. The germline V gene encodes CDR1 SGHNT and CDR2 YYREEE (reference sequence). The CDR3 is 15 residues long. The V and J ends lost 1 base and 6 bases, in that order; junction bases with no gene match: 4. This chain's CDR3 is CASSLRSGGGNEQFF. Here the CDR3 DNA reads TGTGCCAGCAGCTTGCGCAGCGGGGGGGGCAATGAGCAGTTCTTC.

This clonotype was observed at least ten times. The rearrangement joins TRBV5-6 to TRBJ2-7; TRBD2 aligns across 14 bases. Trimming at V came to 4 bases and at J to 5 bases, leaving 5 bases not matched to a gene. This CDR3 is 15 amino acids long. Germline assignment: CDR1 SGHDT and CDR2 YYEEEE. The CDR3, as DNA: TGTGCCAGCAGCCCGGGACTAGCGGGAGTCAACGAGCAGTACTTC. It translates to CASSPGLAGVNEQYF.

This clonotype has a count of ten or more. The V call is TRBV5-1, the J call TRBJ2-7; the D call may be TRBD1 or TRBD2 (5 bases each). CDR3 size: 15 residues. Per the germline V gene, CDR1 is SGHRS and CDR2 is YFSETQ. V lost 4 bases and J lost 0, with 14 bases in between. CDR3 loop: CASSAGTLASYEQYF. CDR3 nucleotides: TGCGCCAGCAGCGCCGGGACCTTGGCCTCCTACGAGCAGTACTTC.

In its sample, this clonotype was seen many times. The rearrangement links TRBV28 to TRBJ2-1, with D uncertain. Germline V CDR1 and CDR2: MDHEN, SYDVKM. V gave up 5 bases and J gave up 12 bases, with 20 bases separating them. CDR3 length: 14 residues. The CDR3 DNA follows: TGTGCCAGCAGTAGGGTCGACACAATCCAGGTGCAGTTCTTC. It is translated as CASSRVDTIQVQFF.

Ten or more counts support this clonotype. V and J are TRBV2 and TRBJ2-1; 7 bases fit TRBD2. This CDR3 is built from 14 residues. The germline V gene encodes CDR1 SNHLY and CDR2 FYNNEI. Losses at the gene ends were 3 bases for V and 3 bases for J; bases not matched to a gene: 2. The CDR3 loop reads CASSESSGYNEQFF. CDR3 sequence (DNA): TGTGCCAGCAGTGAGTCTAGCGGCTACAATGAGCAGTTCTTC.

Remarks on this clonotype: This sequence may be a read error, since a much larger clone differs from it by one base. Because it lacks the conserved phenylalanine or tryptophan at the end, this CDR3 is likely a read error. The chain recombines TRBV5-1 with TRBJ2-1; TRBD2 matches at 10 bases. The CDR3 covers 16 residues. Trimming at V came to 0 bases and at J to 6 bases, leaving 6 bases not matched to a gene. Germline CDR1 and CDR2: SGHRS and YFSETQ. CDR3 amino acids: CASSLASGGHFNEQFL. CDR3 in DNA: TGCGCCAGCAGCTTGGCTAGCGGGGGCCACTTCAATGAGCAGTTCCTC.

About this clonotype itself: This may be a read error, as it is one base from a much larger clone. The chain has TRBV24-1 and TRBJ2-3; 7 bases line up with TRBD1. Judging by the DNA end, TRBJ1-5 fits better; the J call may be wrong. Germline lookup yields CDR1 KGHDR and CDR2 SFDVKD. This CDR3 spans 16 amino acids. CDR3 amino acids: CATSDTGTASTDTQHF. CDR3 in DNA: TGTGCCACCAGTGACACCGGGACAGCTAGCACAGATACGCAGCATTTT.

The J gene is TRBJ1-4, the V gene TRBV19, with a weak D call TRBD1 (5 bases). CDR1 and CDR2 (germline): LNHDA, SQIVND (reference sequence). V was trimmed by 4 bases and J by 10 bases, leaving 19 bases between them. The CDR3 is 15 residues long. For the CDR3, the DNA is TGTGCCAGTAGTACTCCCGGGGCTCTCGTCGGAAAACTGTTTTTT. Residues: CASSTPGALVGKLFF.

The table lists this clonotype with many counts. V gene TRBV30 combines with J gene TRBJ2-3, with 8 bases identical to TRBD1. V was clipped by 4 bases and J by 5 bases; unmatched bases: 8. Germline loops: CDR1 GTSNPN, CDR2 SVGIG (reference sequence). The length of the CDR3 is 14 residues. CDR3 amino acids: CAWTKGQAVDTQYF. The CDR3, as DNA: TGTGCCTGGACTAAGGGACAGGCTGTAGATACGCAGTATTTT.

The rearrangement joins TRBV6-6 to TRBJ2-6; D gene ambiguous. Germline V gene sequence: CDR1 MNHNY, CDR2 SVGAGI (reference sequence). V gave up 1 base and J gave up 2 bases, with 3 bases separating them. The CDR3 has 14 residues. CDR3 sequence: CASSYWAGANVLTF. The CDR3 DNA is TGTGCCAGCAGTTACTGGGCTGGGGCCAACGTCCTGACTTTC.

With regard to this clonotype: A much larger clonotype is one base distant, so this may be a read error. The conserved final phenylalanine or tryptophan is absent from the CDR3, which likely points to a read error. This chain joins TRBV7-2 and TRBJ2-7, with no clear D. The CDR3 has 12 residues. The germline gives CDR1 SGHTA, CDR2 FQGNSA. Trimming left V 0 bases short and J 6 bases short, with 6 bases between. The CDR3 loop reads CASSLAGPEQYL. CDR3 in DNA: TGTGCCAGCAGCTTAGCCGGACCCGAGCAGTACCTC.

Points on this clonotype: With a much larger clone just one base away, this may be a read error. The chain employs TRBV7-8 and TRBJ2-2; no definite D call. The V gene lost 5 bases and the J gene lost 4 bases, with 14 bases spanning the gap. The CDR3 consists of 15 residues. Germline CDR1 is SGHVS and CDR2 is FQNEAQ. The CDR3, as DNA: TGTGCCAGCAGCCCACTCCTCCATGTCACCGGGGAGCTGTTTTTT. It translates to CASSPLLHVTGELFF.

This clonotype was picked up many times. The V and J genes are TRBV12-3 or TRBV12-4 and TRBJ1-2; unclear D gene. V gave up 5 bases and J gave up 7 bases, with 17 bases separating them. This CDR3 contains 14 residues. The CDR3: CASSLTSTASGYTF. The CDR3 bases are TGTGCCAGCAGTCTAACAAGTACAGCCTCTGGCTACACCTTC.

This clonotype has more than one count but fewer than ten. V usage is TRBV7-9 and J usage is TRBJ1-1; tentatively, D is TRBD1 (5 bases). Germline CDR1 is SEHNR and CDR2 is FQNEAQ (reference sequence). CDR3 length: 14 amino acids. Trimming shortened V by 9 bases and J by 0 bases, and 14 bases separated the two germline ends. The CDR3 here is CASTLGQLNTEAFF. The CDR3 DNA follows: TGTGCCAGTACCCTTGGACAATTGAACACTGAAGCTTTCTTT.

This clonotype was counted many times. This chain joins TRBV7-9 and TRBJ1-6; 10 bases fit TRBD1. CDR1 and CDR2 (germline): SEHNR, FQNEAQ (reference sequence). With 1 base clipped from V and 10 bases from J, the junction kept 7 bases outside the gene matches. The CDR3 consists of 16 residues. The CDR3 sequence: CASSLGSGTGVSPLHF. The CDR3 DNA sequence: TGTGCCAGCAGCTTAGGGTCCGGGACAGGGGTATCACCCCTCCACTTT.

Comment on this clonotype: This may arise from a read error, as a much more abundant clone is one base away. The chain employs TRBV12-3 or TRBV12-4 and TRBJ2-1; no firm D call. V lost 3 bases to trimming and J lost 3 bases, with 15 bases between them. The CDR3 consists of 16 residues. Written as DNA, the CDR3 is TGTGCCAGCAGTTTCTCATCGCCGAGCTTCTACAATGAGCAGTTCTTC. It translates to CASSFSSPSFYNEQFF.

Ten or more counts support this clonotype. The chain couples TRBV11-2 to TRBJ2-2, with D hard to call. Trimming removed 3 bases at V and 7 bases at J, with 9 bases between. This CDR3 comprises 13 residues. Germline V gene data show CDR1 as SGHAT and CDR2 as FQNNGV. For the CDR3, the DNA is TGTGCCAGCAGCTTCCAGAAGCTCGGGGAGCTGTTTTTT. Translated, it gives CASSFQKLGELFF.

This clonotype has a handful of counts. A read error is possible here, since a much larger clone lies one base away. Here the CDR3 DNA reads TGTGCCAGCAGCTCAGCTAGCGGGACCAACAATGAGCAGTTCTTC. This translates into CASSSASGTNNEQFF. The gene calls are TRBV5-6 and TRBJ2-1, with TRBD2 matching 9 bases. CDR1 SGHDT and CDR2 YYEEEE come from the germline V gene. The CDR3 spans 15 residues. The V and J ends lost 3 bases and 5 bases, in that order; junction bases with no gene match: 6.